A single sample is the source of the 31 T cell receptor beta chains below, sequenced in a study of T cell responses to AZD1222 COVID-19 vaccine. Data came from immunoSEQ multiplex PCR; TCRdb stores just in-frame clones and leaves some out. The table lists about 120,000 clones, about 85% of them singletons. The sample consisted of peripheral blood, taken 28 days after the second AZD1222 dose. These receptor sequences come from an adult who received the AZD1222 COVID-19 vaccine.

In nucleotides, the CDR3 is TGCGCCAGCAGCTTGGGGGGGAACCCTAACTATGGCTACACCTTC. Amino acid sequence: CASSLGGNPNYGYTF. V usage is TRBV5-1 and J usage is TRBJ1-2; possible D gene TRBD1, 5 bases. Germline V gives CDR1 SGHRS, CDR2 YFSETQ. V was clipped by 0 bases and J by 0 bases, with 9 bases between them. This CDR3 region has 15 residues.

This clone was seen once. The rearrangement uses TRBV7-2 and TRBJ1-5; D uncertain. V was trimmed by 1 base and J by 2 bases, leaving 9 bases between them. The V gene's germline CDR1 is SGHTA and CDR2 FQGNSA. CDR3 length equals 15 residues. The CDR3 protein is CASSLDLWGNQPQHF. The CDR3 region has the DNA TGTGCCAGCAGCTTAGATCTCTGGGGCAATCAGCCCCAGCATTTT.

The chain combines TRBV18 with TRBJ1-6; D gene unclear. V lost 0 bases and J lost 8, with 8 bases in between. This CDR3 has 14 amino acids. Germline V gene sequence: CDR1 KGHSH, CDR2 LQKENI. The CDR3: CASSPPGSYSPLHF. The CDR3 coding sequence is TGTGCCAGCTCACCACCGGGCTCTTATTCACCCCTCCACTTT.

The chain combines TRBV24-1 with TRBJ2-1; TRBD2 aligns across 9 bases. Germline loops: CDR1 KGHDR, CDR2 SFDVKD. V was pared by 4 bases and J by 7 bases, with 10 bases of the junction left unmatched. This CDR3 has 16 amino acids. The CDR3 region is CATSDRRAGGRNEQFF. The CDR3 DNA is TGTGCCACCAGTGACCGACGTGCGGGGGGGAGAAATGAGCAGTTCTTC.

V and J are TRBV28 and TRBJ2-2, with D possibly being TRBD1 (6 bases). Per the germline V gene, CDR1 is MDHEN and CDR2 is SYDVKM. The CDR3 runs to 12 residues. Trimming shortened V by 11 bases and J by 2 bases, and 9 bases separated the two germline ends. This chain's CDR3 is CAGQPNTGELFF. CDR3 DNA sequence: TGTGCCGGACAGCCAAACACCGGGGAGCTGTTTTTT.

The sample holds many counts of this clone. This sequence joins TRBV5-6 and TRBJ1-6, with D possibly being TRBD1 (5 bases). The CDR3 is made up of 15 amino acids. V was clipped by 3 bases and J by 13 bases, with 20 bases between them. Germline lookup yields CDR1 SGHDT and CDR2 YYEEEE. CDR3 amino acids: CASSSSGPLIPPLHF. Written as DNA, the CDR3 is TGTGCCAGCAGCTCCTCGGGACCATTAATTCCGCCCCTCCACTTT.

This chain uses TRBV7-9 with TRBJ2-7, with D uncertain. Trimming took 2 bases from V and 6 from J, leaving 8 bases between them. Per the germline V gene, CDR1 is SEHNR and CDR2 is FQNEAQ (reference sequence). The CDR3 is made up of 12 amino acids. CDR3 sequence: CASSLSVSEQYF. DNA for the CDR3: TGTGCCAGCAGCTTATCAGTTAGCGAGCAGTACTTC. Drawing the rest from reference TRBV7-9 and TRBJ2-7, the complete variable domain is DTGVSQNPRHKITKRGQNVTFRCDPISEHNRLYWYRQTLGQGPEFLTYFQNEAQLEKSRLLSDRFSAERPKGSFSTLEIQRTEQGDSAMYLCASSLSVSEQYFGPGTRLTVT.

This clone has only a few counts. The rearrangement links TRBV10-3 to TRBJ1-1; D unresolved. Germline V lookup: CDR1 ENHRY, CDR2 SYGVKD. The CDR3 sequence is 15 residues long. Trimming removed 8 bases from V and 1 base from J, with 17 bases in between. The CDR3 region has the DNA TGTGCCATCCAAAATGGCCCCGCGGAGAACACTGAAGCTTTCTTT. Residues: CAIQNGPAENTEAFF.

V gene TRBV5-1 combines with J gene TRBJ1-2, with TRBD1 as a possible D gene (5 bases). Germline-derived CDR1 and CDR2 are SGHRS and YFSETQ. V shed 0 bases and J shed 8 bases, with 17 bases lying between them. The CDR3 is 15 residues long. The CDR3: CASSLAVGGAEGYTF. CDR3 nucleotide sequence: TGCGCCAGCAGCTTGGCAGTGGGGGGTGCCGAAGGCTACACCTTC.

V is TRBV7-3 and J is TRBJ2-2; TRBD1 might be the D (5 bases). Deletions cut 3 bases from V and 2 bases from J, with 10 bases between. The CDR3 runs 15 residues. Germline V gene sequence: CDR1 SGHTA, CDR2 FQGTGA. In DNA, the CDR3 is TGTGCCAGCAGCTTCCGGCAGGGAAACACCGGGGAGCTGTTTTTT. This encodes CASSFRQGNTGELFF.

The chain joins TRBV9 to TRBJ2-3; D gene uncertain. V lost 3 bases, J lost 0 bases, and 14 bases lay in between. The CDR3 loop spans 16 amino acids. The germline V gene has CDR1 SGDLS and CDR2 YYNGEE. The CDR3 spells CASSATPDASTDTQYF. The CDR3 region has the DNA TGTGCCAGCAGCGCCACTCCAGACGCTAGCACAGATACGCAGTATTTT.

This chain connects TRBV7-2 to TRBJ2-7; the D is unclear. Per germline, CDR1 SGHTA and CDR2 FQGNSA. The CDR3 is made up of 14 amino acids. Trimming took off 5 bases at V and 6 bases at J, with 17 bases between the two ends. Here the CDR3 reads CASSTIAVGGEQYF. CDR3 sequence (DNA): TGTGCCAGCAGCACCATCGCGGTGGGCGGCGAGCAGTACTTC.

This clone was counted only a few times. The chain is built from TRBV5-1 and TRBJ1-5; D unclear. Trimming left V 0 bases short and J 7 bases short, with 11 bases between. Germline V gene lookup returns CDR1 SGHRS and CDR2 YFSETQ. The CDR3 length is 14 residues. CDR3 bases: TGCGCCAGCAGCTTGGTTCCGGGGTTCCAGCCCCAGCATTTT. Its protein is CASSLVPGFQPQHF.

The chain combines TRBV6-5 with TRBJ1-5, with TRBD1 identical over 7 bases. The germline V gene encodes CDR1 MNHEY and CDR2 SVGAGI. The CDR3 has 13 amino acids. Germline trimming cut 6 bases from V and 7 bases from J; bases unmatched to any gene: 6. CDR3 residues: CASSVDRPQPQHF. The CDR3 DNA reads TGTGCCAGCAGCGTGGACAGGCCCCAGCCCCAGCATTTT.

This chain connects TRBV19 to TRBJ2-1; D may be TRBD2 (6 bases). The V and J ends lost 5 bases and 7 bases respectively, with 15 bases between them. CDR3 size: 14 residues. Looked up from germline, CDR1 is LNHDA and CDR2 is SQIVND (reference sequence). The CDR3 DNA reads TGTGCCAGTAGTCCCTGGGACTCAACAAATGAGCAGTTCTTC. Protein: CASSPWDSTNEQFF.

V and J are TRBV9 and TRBJ1-1; D unclear. This CDR3 spans 16 amino acids. V was cut by 0 bases and J by 1 base, with 13 bases left in between. Germline loops: CDR1 SGDLS, CDR2 YYNGEE. CDR3 loop: CASSVVPTPGNTEAFF. DNA for the CDR3: TGTGCCAGCAGCGTAGTCCCCACCCCAGGGAACACTGAAGCTTTCTTT.

This chain connects TRBV19 to TRBJ2-2; D is unclear. Germline lookup yields CDR1 LNHDA and CDR2 SQIVND (reference sequence). The CDR3 has 12 residues. Trimming left V 4 bases short and J 8 bases short, with 8 bases between. CDR3 amino acids: CASSTLRGELFF. For the CDR3, the DNA is TGTGCCAGTAGTACCCTAAGGGGGGAGCTGTTTTTT.

V and J are TRBV11-3 and TRBJ2-1; possibly TRBD1 or TRBD2 for D (5 bases each). Germline-derived CDR1 and CDR2 are SGHNT and YENEEA. The CDR3 covers 14 residues. V lost 5 bases to trimming and J lost 4 bases, with 12 bases between them. CDR3 DNA sequence: TGTGCCAGCAGCACACAAGGGGAGTACAATGAGCAGTTCTTC. Protein: CASSTQGEYNEQFF.

The CDR3 protein is CAVRRGINYGYTF. CDR3 DNA: TGTGCCGTCCGCAGGGGTATTAACTATGGCTACACCTTC. The chain is built from TRBV10-3 and TRBJ1-2; D possibly corresponds to TRBD1 (6 bases). Per germline, CDR1 ENHRY and CDR2 SYGVKD. V was shortened by 11 bases and J by 1 base, with 14 bases between the two germline ends. The CDR3 length is 13 residues.

The chain recombines TRBV6-2 or TRBV6-3 with TRBJ2-2; D remains unclear. Trimming shortened V by 3 bases and J by 0 bases, and 11 bases separated the two germline ends. The CDR3 loop spans 16 amino acids. Per the germline V gene, CDR1 is MNHEY and CDR2 is SVGEGT. CDR3 protein: CASSYSRRTNTGELFF. The CDR3, as DNA: TGTGCCAGCAGTTATTCTCGCAGGACGAACACCGGGGAGCTGTTTTTT.

The chain links TRBV19 to TRBJ1-2; 7 nucleotides line up with TRBD1. In germline, CDR1 is LNHDA, CDR2 SQIVND (reference sequence). The CDR3 sequence is 13 residues long. The V segment lost 7 bases and the J segment 3 bases; nucleotides outside the gene matches: 5. This CDR3 is CASKRGRDYGYTF. CDR3 sequence (DNA): TGTGCCAGTAAGAGGGGGCGAGACTATGGCTACACCTTC.

The rearrangement uses TRBV28 and TRBJ1-5; TRBD1 might be the D (6 bases). Germline V gene sequence: CDR1 MDHEN, CDR2 SYDVKM. V lost 1 base to trimming and J lost 5 bases, with 15 bases between them. This CDR3 spans 16 amino acids. CDR3 DNA: TGTGCCAGCAGTTTATCGGGCCAGGGGTTCGATCAGCCCCAGCATTTT. Residues: CASSLSGQGFDQPQHF.

This chain uses TRBV11-2 with TRBJ2-3, with D maybe TRBD2 (7 bases). CDR1 is SGHAT and CDR2 is FQNNGV in the germline V gene. The CDR3 runs to 16 residues. Trimming left V 4 bases short and J 0 bases short, with 14 bases between. CDR3 coding DNA: TGTGCCAGCAGCTGGAACGGGGGGCAGAGCACAGATACGCAGTATTTT. Its protein is CASSWNGGQSTDTQYF.

This clone appeared a single time. The chain has TRBV11-2 and TRBJ2-2; 7 bases line up with TRBD2. The CDR3 is 14 amino acids. The trim removed 5 bases at V and 7 bases at J, leaving 7 bases unmatched. Looked up from germline, CDR1 is SGHAT and CDR2 is FQNNGV. This CDR3 reads CASSARGGDGELFF. In nucleotides, the CDR3 is TGTGCCAGCAGCGCCCGTGGGGGGGACGGGGAGCTGTTTTTT.

The rearrangement uses TRBV29-1 and TRBJ1-1; TRBD1 might be the D (5 bases). Germline CDR1 is SQVTM and CDR2 is ANQGSEA. The CDR3 runs to 13 residues. V lost 1 base, J lost 3 bases, and 9 bases lay in between. CDR3 in DNA: TGCAGCGTTGAAGGACAGTTTGACACTGAAGCTTTCTTT. Protein product: CSVEGQFDTEAFF.

The genes are TRBV4-3 and TRBJ1-1, with TRBD1 as a possible D gene (6 bases). The V gene's germline CDR1 is LGHNA and CDR2 YSLEER. CDR3 length: 15 residues. Trimming stripped 3 bases from V and 4 bases from J, with 15 bases between. CDR3 in amino acids: CASSQERGIGTEAFF. The CDR3 DNA reads as TGCGCCAGCAGCCAGGAGAGGGGGATCGGCACTGAAGCTTTCTTT.

The chain couples TRBV7-2 to TRBJ1-6, with D unclear. Germline V gives CDR1 SGHTA, CDR2 FQGNSA. V was trimmed by 4 bases and J by 7 bases, leaving 11 bases between them. CDR3 length: 14 residues. CDR3 sequence: CASSSPGGNSPLHF. CDR3 DNA: TGTGCCAGCAGCTCCCCCGGTGGAAATTCACCCCTCCACTTT.

The chain has TRBV30 and TRBJ2-7; D could derive from TRBD1 or TRBD2 (6 bases each). The V and J ends lost 1 base and 3 bases respectively, with 10 bases between them. Germline V gene sequence: CDR1 GTSNPN, CDR2 SVGIG (reference sequence). The CDR3 totals 13 residues. The CDR3 region has the DNA TGTGCCTGGAGTGGAGGGGGAGGCTACGAGCAGTACTTC. This sequence encodes CAWSGGGGYEQYF.

This chain uses TRBV5-1 with TRBJ2-5; 11 bases are shared with TRBD2. The germline gives CDR1 SGHRS, CDR2 YFSETQ. This CDR3 comprises 16 residues. Trimming cost V 0 bases and J 2 bases; bases outside gene matches: 3. CDR3 amino acids: CASSLVSSGGQETQYF. CDR3 in DNA: TGCGCCAGCAGCTTGGTCTCTAGCGGGGGGCAAGAGACCCAGTACTTC. Using reference TRBV5-1 and TRBJ2-5 for the parts outside the CDR3, the full variable domain is KAGVTQTPRYLIKTRGQQVTLSCSPISGHRSVSWYQQTPGQGLQFLFEYFSETQRNKGNFPGRFSGRQFSNSRSEMNVSTLELGDSALYLCASSLVSSGGQETQYFGPGTRLLVL.

This clone showed up just a few times. This chain links TRBV4-2 with TRBJ1-4; TRBD1 agrees at 9 bases. The CDR3 runs to 18 residues. The trim removed 0 bases at V and 8 bases at J, leaving 13 bases unmatched. Per the germline V gene, CDR1 is LGHNA and CDR2 is YNFKEQ. The CDR3 DNA reads as TGTGCCAGCAGCCAAGACCTACTCACAGGGGGCGCCTGGGAAAAACTGTTTTTT. Translation gives CASSQDLLTGGAWEKLFF.

This chain uses TRBV3-1 (or the pseudogene TRBV3-2) with TRBJ1-1; D might be TRBD1 (5 bases). CDR3 size: 15 residues. The germline CDR1 and CDR2 sequences are LGHDT and YNNKEL (reference sequence). Trimming cost V 2 bases and J 11 bases, with 21 bases left between them. The CDR3 sequence: CASSQRYRGKDSAFF. Here the CDR3 DNA reads TGTGCCAGCAGCCAAAGATACCGGGGGAAGGACTCGGCTTTCTTT.